This T cell receptor (beta chain) was sequenced for a study of human thymus T cells. Study-wide results and caveats: Thymic repertoires of unrelated individuals were reported in related research to overlap highly.

Germline-derived CDR1 and CDR2 are SGHDN and FVKESK. Unmatched junction bases numbered 3, after V lost 4 bases and J lost 6 bases. The CDR3 consists of 16 residues. Regarding this clone: As yet, its antigen is unknown.

Some clones are missing from TCRdb's copy, which holds only in-frame ones; the method was immunoSEQ multiplex PCR. The sample lists roughly 120,000 clones; 90% to 95% were seen once. Resections obtained during corrective heart surgery supplied the thymus tissue. It was healthy Finnish infants having corrective surgery for congenital heart defects who were the donors. The sample taken for sequencing was thymus tissue. The rearrangement joins TRBV14 to TRBJ2-2; 15 bases are shared with TRBD2. The clonotype was recovered from a boy under two years old with a congenital heart defect but otherwise immunologically healthy. This chain's CDR3 is CASSRTSGGEAGELFF. The CDR3 DNA reads TGTGCCAGCAGCCGGACTAGCGGGGGGGAGGCCGGGGAGCTGTTTTTT.